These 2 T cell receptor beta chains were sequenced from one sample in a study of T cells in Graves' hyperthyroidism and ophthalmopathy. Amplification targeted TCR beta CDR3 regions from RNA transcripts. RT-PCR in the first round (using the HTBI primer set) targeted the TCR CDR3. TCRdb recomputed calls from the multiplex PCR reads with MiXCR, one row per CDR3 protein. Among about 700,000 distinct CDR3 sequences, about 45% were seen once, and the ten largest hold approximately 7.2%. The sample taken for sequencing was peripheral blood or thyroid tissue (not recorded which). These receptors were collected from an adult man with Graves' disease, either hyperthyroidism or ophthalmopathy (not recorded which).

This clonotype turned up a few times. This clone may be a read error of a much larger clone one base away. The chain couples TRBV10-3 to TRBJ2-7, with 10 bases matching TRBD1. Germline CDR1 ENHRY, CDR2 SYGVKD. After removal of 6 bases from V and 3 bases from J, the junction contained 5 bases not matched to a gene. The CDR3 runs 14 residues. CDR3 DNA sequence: TGTGCCATCAGCCCGGACAGGGGGGACTACGAGCAGTACTTC. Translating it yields CAISPDRGDYEQYF.

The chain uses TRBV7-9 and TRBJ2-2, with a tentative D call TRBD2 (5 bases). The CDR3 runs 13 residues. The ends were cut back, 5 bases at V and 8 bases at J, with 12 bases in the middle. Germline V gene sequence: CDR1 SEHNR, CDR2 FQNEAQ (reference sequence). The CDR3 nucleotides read TGTGCCAGCAGCCTGGAGGCTCGTGGGGAGCTGTTTTTT. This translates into CASSLEARGELFF.